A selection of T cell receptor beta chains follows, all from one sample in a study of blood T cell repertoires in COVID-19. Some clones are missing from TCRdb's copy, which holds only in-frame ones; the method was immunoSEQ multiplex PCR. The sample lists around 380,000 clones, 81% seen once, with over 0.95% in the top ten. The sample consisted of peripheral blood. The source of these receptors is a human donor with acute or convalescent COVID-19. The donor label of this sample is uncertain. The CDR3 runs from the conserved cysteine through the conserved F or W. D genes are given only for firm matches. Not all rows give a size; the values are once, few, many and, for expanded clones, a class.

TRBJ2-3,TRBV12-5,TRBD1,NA,TGTGCTAGTGAGGGTGGGAGACAGGGGGCAGATACGCAGTATTTT,CASEGGRQGADTQYF
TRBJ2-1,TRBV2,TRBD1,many,TGTGCCAGCAGCCGACAGGGGCAGAGGAATGAGCAGTTCTTC,CASSRQGQRNEQFF
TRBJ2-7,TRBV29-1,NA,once,TGCAGCGTTGCTACCGGGACTTTTACCGAGCAGTACTTC,CSVATGTFTEQYF
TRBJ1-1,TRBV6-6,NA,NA,TGTGCCAGCATGTGGTCGGTGAACACTGAAGCTTTCTTT,CASMWSVNTEAFF
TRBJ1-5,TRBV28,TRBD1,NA,TGTGCCAGCGATCGACAGGGCACCAATCAGCCCCAGCATTTT,CASDRQGTNQPQHF
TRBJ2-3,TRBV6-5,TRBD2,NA,TGTGCCAGCAGGGCCGGGACTAGTTCCGTAGATACGCAGTATTTT,CASRAGTSSVDTQYF
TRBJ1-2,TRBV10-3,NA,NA,TGTGCCATCAAAGGGGAGGCTGGGGTCCGGGGGTATGGCTACACCTTC,CAIKGEAGVRGYGYTF
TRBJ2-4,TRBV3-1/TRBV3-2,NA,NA,TGTGCCAGCAGCCAAGGAGTTCGTAGCAAAAACATTCAGTACTTC,CASSQGVRSKNIQYF
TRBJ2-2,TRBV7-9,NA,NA,TGTGCCAGCAGCTTAGCGCCAGCCGGGACATCGAACACCGGGGAGCTGTTTTTT,CASSLAPAGTSNTGELFF
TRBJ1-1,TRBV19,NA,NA,TGTGCCAGTAGTCCGTGGGGCCGCGTGACTTTCTTT,CASSPWGRVTFF
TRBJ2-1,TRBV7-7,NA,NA,TGTGCCAGCAGCTCCGCGGAGTGGGCCTACAATGAGCAGTTCTTC,CASSSAEWAYNEQFF
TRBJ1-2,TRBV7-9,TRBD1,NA,TGTGCCAGCAGCCTCCCCGGGACAGGGAGCTATGGCTACACCTTC,CASSLPGTGSYGYTF
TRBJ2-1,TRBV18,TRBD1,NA,TGTGCCAGCTCACCACCGAGGGGGCGAGAGTCCTACAATGAGCAGTTCTTC,CASSPPRGRESYNEQFF
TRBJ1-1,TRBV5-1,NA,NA,TGCGCCAGCAGCTTGGACGGTAGCGGGATGAACACTGAAGCTTTCTTT,CASSLDGSGMNTEAFF
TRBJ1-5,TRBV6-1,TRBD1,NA,TGTGCCAGCAGTGAATTCACCGGGACAGCAAATCAGCCCCAGCATTTT,CASSEFTGTANQPQHF
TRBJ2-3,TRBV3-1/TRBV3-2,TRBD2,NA,TGTGCCAGCAGCATCCTTCCCGGGACTAGAAGCACAGATACGCAGTATTTT,CASSILPGTRSTDTQYF
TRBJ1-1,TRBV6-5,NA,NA,TGTGCCAGCAGCACCGACAGGAGGTCTTTCTTT,CASSTDRRSFF